Below are 22 T cell receptor beta chains sequenced from a single sample in a study of shared clonotypes between healthy human individuals. Profiling relied on immunoSEQ multiplex PCR, and the TCRdb table lists in-frame clones only, not all of them. The sample holds approximately 980,000 clones, less than 85% seen once. Material for sequencing was memory CD4+ T cells sorted from blood. As to subset: CD45RA-negative fraction. All receptors derive from a man younger than 35 in good health.

The chain recombines TRBV2 with TRBJ2-3, with 8 bases fitting TRBD2. J gave up 5 bases and V 7 bases, and 14 bases lay outside the gene matches. The germline V gene encodes CDR1 SNHLY and CDR2 FYNNEI. This CDR3 is 16 amino acids long. CDR3 nucleotides: TGTGCCAGCAACGACGGTGCCGGGAGGGTAAAAGATACGCAGTATTTT. It translates to CASNDGAGRVKDTQYF.

The rearrangement links TRBV4-1 to TRBJ2-3, with TRBD2 identical over 7 bases. V dropped 1 base and J dropped 6; count of bases not matched to a gene: 7. This CDR3 has 15 residues. Germline CDR1 is MGHRA and CDR2 is YSYEKL. This CDR3 reads CASSQVHRGDDTQYF. The DNA for the CDR3 is TGCGCCAGCAGCCAAGTTCATCGGGGGGACGATACGCAGTATTTT.

The chain couples TRBV7-9 to TRBJ2-5, with 8 bases aligning to TRBD2. This CDR3 has 15 residues. V lost 3 bases, J lost 4 bases, and 7 bases stayed unmatched. The germline V gene has CDR1 SEHNR and CDR2 FQNEAQ (reference sequence). CDR3 amino acids: CASSLVIGRVETQYF. CDR3 in DNA: TGTGCCAGCAGCTTGGTGATCGGGAGGGTAGAGACCCAGTACTTC. The variable domain in full, completed from reference TRBV7-9 and TRBJ2-5, reads DTGVSQNPRHKITKRGQNVTFRCDPISEHNRLYWYRQTLGQGPEFLTYFQNEAQLEKSRLLSDRFSAERPKGSFSTLEIQRTEQGDSAMYLCASSLVIGRVETQYFGPGTRLLVL.

As regards this clone: Other nucleotide sequences from this sample produce the same CDR3. The CDR3 sequence: CASSLVGGGSSYEQYF. The CDR3 nucleotides read TGTGCCAGCAGCTTAGTGGGTGGCGGGAGTTCCTACGAGCAGTACTTC. The V gene is TRBV7-2, the J gene TRBJ2-7, with 7 bases identical to TRBD2. V was pared by 1 base and J by 1 base, with 7 bases of the junction left unmatched. Germline V gene sequence: CDR1 SGHTA, CDR2 FQGNSA. The CDR3 consists of 16 residues.

The V and J genes are TRBV10-2 and TRBJ1-2; D is possibly TRBD1 (6 bases). The V gene's germline CDR1 is WSHSY and CDR2 SAAADI. The V gene lost 8 bases and the J gene lost 7 bases, with 14 bases spanning the gap. This CDR3 comprises 12 residues. Here the CDR3 reads CASGQTLSGYTF. DNA of the CDR3: TGCGCCAGCGGACAGACCCTGAGTGGCTACACCTTC.

The genes are TRBV28 and TRBJ1-2; no reliable D call. Germline V gene sequence: CDR1 MDHEN, CDR2 SYDVKM. CDR3 length equals 15 residues. V gave up 4 bases and J gave up 5 bases, with 17 bases separating them. CDR3 nucleotide sequence: TGTGCCAGCAGTTCCCCCCCGGGAGGGATGTATGGCTACACCTTC. Translated, it gives CASSSPPGGMYGYTF.

V gene TRBV10-2 combines with J gene TRBJ1-6; 8 bases agree with TRBD1. Germline V gene sequence: CDR1 WSHSY, CDR2 SAAADI. Trimming took 6 bases from V and 9 from J; bases not matched to a gene: 10. CDR3 length: 15 residues. In DNA form, the CDR3 reads TGCGCCAGCAGCCGAGAAGGACAGGGATCTTCACCCCTCCACTTT. Its translation is CASSREGQGSSPLHF.

The rearrangement links TRBV5-1 to TRBJ2-3; 8 positions agree with TRBD2. In germline, CDR1 is SGHRS, CDR2 YFSETQ. The CDR3 spans 13 residues. The trim removed 3 bases at V and 6 bases at J, leaving 3 bases unmatched. The CDR3 nucleotides read TGCGCCAGCAGCTGGGGACTAGTCGATACGCAGTATTTT. Translating it yields CASSWGLVDTQYF.

The chain employs TRBV10-1 and TRBJ2-7; 11 bases fit TRBD2. This CDR3 contains 16 residues. Per germline, CDR1 WNHNN and CDR2 SYGVQD (reference sequence). The V and J ends lost 0 bases and 3 bases, in that order; junction bases with no gene match: 4. CDR3 in amino acids: CASSESLAGGYYEQYF. CDR3 nucleotide sequence: TGCGCCAGCAGTGAGTCCCTAGCGGGAGGTTACTACGAGCAGTACTTC.

The CDR3 reads CASSGGHPVGELFF. Written as DNA, the CDR3 is TGTGCCAGCAGTGGGGGACACCCGGTGGGGGAGCTGTTTTTT. This sequence joins TRBV6-1 and TRBJ2-2; D perhaps matches TRBD1 (6 bases). Trimming took 4 bases from V and 8 from J, leaving 14 bases between them. Germline loops: CDR1 MNHNS, CDR2 SASEGT. The CDR3 loop spans 14 amino acids.

At least ten counts were recorded for this clone. The genes are TRBV9 and TRBJ2-7; TRBD2 matches 10 bases. The CDR3 contains 17 residues. J gave up 0 bases and V 0 bases, and 6 bases lay outside the gene matches. Germline CDR1 is SGDLS and CDR2 is YYNGEE. This CDR3 is CASSVASERGGSYEQYF. CDR3 bases: TGTGCCAGCAGCGTAGCTTCCGAGCGGGGGGGCTCCTACGAGCAGTACTTC.

The chain joins TRBV7-2 to TRBJ2-7; 7 positions agree with TRBD2. With 5 bases clipped from V and 2 bases from J, the junction kept 9 bases outside the gene matches. The length of the CDR3 is 15 residues. Per the germline V gene, CDR1 is SGHTA and CDR2 is FQGNSA. This chain's CDR3 is CASSPAGDTAYEQYF. The CDR3 DNA follows: TGTGCCAGCAGCCCCGCGGGGGATACCGCCTACGAGCAGTACTTC.

The rearrangement links TRBV9 to TRBJ1-5; unclear D gene. The germline V gene encodes CDR1 SGDLS and CDR2 YYNGEE. This CDR3 has 15 residues. The V end lost 0 bases, the J end lost 0 bases, and 7 bases lay between the germline ends. CDR3 in amino acids: CASSVGYNSNQPQHF. CDR3 coding DNA: TGTGCCAGCAGCGTAGGGTACAATAGCAATCAGCCCCAGCATTTT.

The chain links TRBV18 to TRBJ2-1, with 9 bases lining up with TRBD2. The CDR3 runs 17 residues. V gave up 0 bases and J gave up 0 bases; unmatched junction bases: 3. The V gene's germline CDR1 is KGHSH and CDR2 LQKENI. In DNA form, the CDR3 reads TGTGCCAGCTCACCACCTAGCGGGAGTGTCTCCTACAATGAGCAGTTCTTC. Encoded protein: CASSPPSGSVSYNEQFF. Variable domain in full (rest from reference TRBV18 and TRBJ2-1): NAGVMQNPRHLVRRRGQEARLRCSPMKGHSHVYWYRQLPEEGLKFMVYLQKENIIDESGMPKERFSAEFPKEGPSILRIQQVVRGDSAAYFCASSPPSGSVSYNEQFFGPGTRLTVL.

The genes are TRBV6-6 and TRBJ1-1, with D unclear. Germline loops: CDR1 MNHNY, CDR2 SVGAGI (reference sequence). Trimming left V 8 bases short and J 1 base short, with 14 bases between. This CDR3 is 14 amino acids long. CDR3 protein: CASSNREGNTEAFF. In DNA form, the CDR3 reads TGTGCCAGCTCTAACCGTGAGGGGAACACTGAAGCTTTCTTT.

V is TRBV6-1 and J is TRBJ1-5; maybe TRBD1 (6 bases). The germline gives CDR1 MNHNS, CDR2 SASEGT. The CDR3 is 12 amino acids. V lost 3 bases, J lost 11 bases, and 11 bases lay in between. CDR3 region: CASSDLRGAQHF. In DNA form, the CDR3 reads TGTGCCAGCAGTGACCTGAGGGGGGCCCAGCATTTT.

The chain is built from TRBV7-9 and TRBJ2-2, with 7 bases fitting TRBD2. This CDR3 is 15 amino acids long. V lost 5 bases to trimming and J lost 4 bases; unmatched junction nucleotides: 7. Germline assignment: CDR1 SEHNR and CDR2 FQNEAQ (reference sequence). The CDR3 DNA follows: TGTGCCAGCAGCCGGACTAGTGCACTCACCGGGGAGCTGTTTTTT. Translation: CASSRTSALTGELFF.

This clone has only one observation. The V and J genes are TRBV5-1 and TRBJ1-1, with 8 bases aligning to TRBD1. This CDR3 is built from 15 residues. V gave up 0 bases and J gave up 6 bases; unmatched junction bases: 7. The V gene's germline CDR1 is SGHRS and CDR2 YFSETQ. CDR3 residues: CASSLAQGANAEAFF. The CDR3 coding sequence is TGCGCCAGCAGCTTGGCTCAGGGGGCTAACGCTGAAGCTTTCTTT. The whole variable domain, filled in from reference TRBV5-1 and TRBJ1-1, reads KAGVTQTPRYLIKTRGQQVTLSCSPISGHRSVSWYQQTPGQGLQFLFEYFSETQRNKGNFPGRFSGRQFSNSRSEMNVSTLELGDSALYLCASSLAQGANAEAFFGQGTRLTVV.

V and J are TRBV6-5 and TRBJ2-1; D unclear. Trimming removed 4 bases at V and 4 bases at J, with 11 bases between. From germline, CDR1 is MNHEY and CDR2 SVGAGI. The CDR3 consists of 14 residues. CDR3 protein: CASSSPTGYNEQFF. The CDR3 nucleotides are TGTGCCAGCAGTTCCCCGACTGGATACAATGAGCAGTTCTTC.

This chain links TRBV19 with TRBJ2-2; D may be TRBD1 (5 bases). V gave up 7 bases and J gave up 0 bases, with 12 bases separating them. The length of the CDR3 is 15 residues. CDR1 and CDR2 (germline): LNHDA, SQIVND (reference sequence). The CDR3 nucleotides read TGTGCCAGTACGGTGGGGCCGCCGAACACCGGGGAGCTGTTTTTT. Translation gives CASTVGPPNTGELFF.

The CDR3 nucleotides read TGTGCCAGCGGCCCCACCGGGACAAGGGCCTCCGAGCAGTACTTC. Its translation is CASGPTGTRASEQYF. The rearrangement joins TRBV9 to TRBJ2-7; possibly TRBD1 for D (6 bases). CDR1 SGDLS and CDR2 YYNGEE come from the germline V gene. Trimming stripped 7 bases from V and 6 bases from J, with 23 bases between. The length of the CDR3 is 15 residues.

V gene TRBV30 combines with J gene TRBJ2-1, with TRBD2 as a possible D gene (5 bases). The V and J ends lost 0 bases and 9 bases respectively, with 12 bases between them. Germline CDR1 GTSNPN, CDR2 SVGIG (reference sequence). This CDR3 has 13 residues. The DNA of the CDR3 is TGTGCCTGGAGTGTACTGTATGGAGGTGAGCAGTTCTTC. Translated, it gives CAWSVLYGGEQFF.